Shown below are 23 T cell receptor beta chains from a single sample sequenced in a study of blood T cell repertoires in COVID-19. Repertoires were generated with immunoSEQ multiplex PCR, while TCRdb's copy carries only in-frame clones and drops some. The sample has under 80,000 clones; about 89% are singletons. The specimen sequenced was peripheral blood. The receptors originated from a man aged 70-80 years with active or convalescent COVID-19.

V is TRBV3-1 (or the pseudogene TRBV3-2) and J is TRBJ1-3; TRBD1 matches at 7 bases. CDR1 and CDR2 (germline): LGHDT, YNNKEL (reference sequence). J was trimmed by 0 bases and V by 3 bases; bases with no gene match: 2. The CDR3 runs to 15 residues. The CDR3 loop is CASSQDRSSGNTIYF. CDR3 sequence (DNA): TGTGCCAGCAGCCAGGACAGGAGCTCTGGAAACACCATATATTTT.

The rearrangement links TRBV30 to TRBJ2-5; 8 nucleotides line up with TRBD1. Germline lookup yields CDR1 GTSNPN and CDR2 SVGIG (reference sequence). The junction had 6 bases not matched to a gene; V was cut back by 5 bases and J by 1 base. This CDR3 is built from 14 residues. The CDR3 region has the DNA TGTGCCTGGGGGACAGGCCTTAGCCAAGAGACCCAGTACTTC. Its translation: CAWGTGLSQETQYF.

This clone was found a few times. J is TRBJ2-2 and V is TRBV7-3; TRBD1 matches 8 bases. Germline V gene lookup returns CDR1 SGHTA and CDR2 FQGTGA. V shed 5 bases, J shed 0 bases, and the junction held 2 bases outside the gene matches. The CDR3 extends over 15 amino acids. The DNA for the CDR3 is TGTGCCAGCAGCACAGGGGGTCCGAACACCGGGGAGCTGTTTTTT. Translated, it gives CASSTGGPNTGELFF.

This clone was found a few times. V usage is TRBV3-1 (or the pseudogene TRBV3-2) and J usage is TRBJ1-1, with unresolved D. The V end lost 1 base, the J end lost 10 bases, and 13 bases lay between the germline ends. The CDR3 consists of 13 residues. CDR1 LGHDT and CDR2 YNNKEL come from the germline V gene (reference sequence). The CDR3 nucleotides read TGTGCCAGCAGCCAAGGCGGATCCTGGCGAGCTTTCTTT. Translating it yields CASSQGGSWRAFF.

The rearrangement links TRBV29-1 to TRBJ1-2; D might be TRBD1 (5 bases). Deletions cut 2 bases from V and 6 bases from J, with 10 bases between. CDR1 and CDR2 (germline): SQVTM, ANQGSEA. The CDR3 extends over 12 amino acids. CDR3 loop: CSVERGGDGYTF. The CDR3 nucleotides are TGCAGCGTTGAACGCGGGGGGGATGGCTACACCTTC.

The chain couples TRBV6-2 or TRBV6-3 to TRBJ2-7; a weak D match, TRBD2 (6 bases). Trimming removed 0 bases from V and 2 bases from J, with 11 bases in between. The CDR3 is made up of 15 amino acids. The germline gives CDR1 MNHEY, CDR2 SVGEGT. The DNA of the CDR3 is TGTGCCAGCAGTTACTCGGCGGGAAGCCCCTACGAGCAGTACTTC. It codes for CASSYSAGSPYEQYF.

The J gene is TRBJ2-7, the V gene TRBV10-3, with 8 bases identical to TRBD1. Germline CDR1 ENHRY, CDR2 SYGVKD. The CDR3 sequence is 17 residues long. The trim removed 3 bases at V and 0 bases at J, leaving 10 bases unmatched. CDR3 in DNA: TGTGCCATCAGTGATCCGATGGGAGACAGGGGCTCCTACGAGCAGTACTTC. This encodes CAISDPMGDRGSYEQYF.

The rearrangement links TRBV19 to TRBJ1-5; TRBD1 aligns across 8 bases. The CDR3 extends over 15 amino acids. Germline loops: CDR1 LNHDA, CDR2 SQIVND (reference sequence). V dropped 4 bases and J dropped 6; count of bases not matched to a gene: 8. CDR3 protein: CASSRSTGVGQPQHF. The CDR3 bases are TGTGCCAGTAGTAGGTCGACAGGGGTCGGTCAGCCCCAGCATTTT.

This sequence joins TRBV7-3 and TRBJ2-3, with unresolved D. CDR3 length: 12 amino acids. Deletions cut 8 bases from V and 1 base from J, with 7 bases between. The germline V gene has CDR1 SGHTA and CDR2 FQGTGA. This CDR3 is CASFSGTDTQYF. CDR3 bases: TGTGCCAGCTTTAGTGGCACAGATACGCAGTATTTT.

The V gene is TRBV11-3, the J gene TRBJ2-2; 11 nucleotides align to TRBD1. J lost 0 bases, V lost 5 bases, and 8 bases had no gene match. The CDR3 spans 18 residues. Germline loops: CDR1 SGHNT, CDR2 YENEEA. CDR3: CASSRRDRGKTNTGELFF. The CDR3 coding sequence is TGTGCCAGCAGCCGCCGGGACAGGGGGAAAACGAACACCGGGGAGCTGTTTTTT.

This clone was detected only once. The CDR3 region has the DNA TGTGCCAGCAGTTTAAGGGAGGACTATGGCTACACCTTC. Translating it yields CASSLREDYGYTF. The rearrangement uses TRBV28 and TRBJ1-2; D call uncertain. Per germline, CDR1 MDHEN and CDR2 SYDVKM. V was shortened by 2 bases and J by 3 bases, with 7 bases between the two germline ends. The CDR3 has 13 residues.

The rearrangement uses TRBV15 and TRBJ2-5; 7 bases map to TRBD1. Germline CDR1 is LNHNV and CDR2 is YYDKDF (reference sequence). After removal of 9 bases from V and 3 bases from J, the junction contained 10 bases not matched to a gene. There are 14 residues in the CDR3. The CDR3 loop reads CATSYTGVEETQYF. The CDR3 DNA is TGTGCCACGTCCTATACAGGGGTCGAAGAGACCCAGTACTTC.

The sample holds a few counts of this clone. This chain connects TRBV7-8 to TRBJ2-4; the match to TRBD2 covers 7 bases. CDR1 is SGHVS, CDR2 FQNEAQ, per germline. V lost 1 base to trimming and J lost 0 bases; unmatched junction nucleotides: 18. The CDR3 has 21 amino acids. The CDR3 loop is CASSLVVVLALGLLAKNIQYF. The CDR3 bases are TGTGCCAGCAGCTTAGTTGTTGTACTAGCGTTGGGCCTTTTAGCCAAAAACATTCAGTACTTC.

This CDR3 reads CASSQRNFYGYTF. As DNA, the CDR3 is TGCGCCAGCAGCCAACGAAACTTCTATGGCTACACCTTC. V is TRBV4-1 and J is TRBJ1-2, with no clear D. The germline V gene has CDR1 MGHRA and CDR2 YSYEKL. This CDR3 is 13 amino acids long. Trimming shortened V by 2 bases and J by 4 bases, and 8 bases separated the two germline ends.

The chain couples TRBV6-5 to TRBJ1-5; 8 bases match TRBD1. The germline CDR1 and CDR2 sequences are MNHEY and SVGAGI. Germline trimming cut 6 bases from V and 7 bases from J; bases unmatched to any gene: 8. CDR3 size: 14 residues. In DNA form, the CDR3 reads TGTGCCAGCAGGAGGACAGGGTTCGGGCAGCCCCAGCATTTT. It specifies CASRRTGFGQPQHF.

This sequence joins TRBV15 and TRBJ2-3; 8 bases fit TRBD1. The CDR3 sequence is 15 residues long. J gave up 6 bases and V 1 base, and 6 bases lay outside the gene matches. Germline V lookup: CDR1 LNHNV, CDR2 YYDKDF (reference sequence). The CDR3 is CATSRAPDRGDTQYF. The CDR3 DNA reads TGTGCCACCAGCAGAGCCCCTGACAGGGGTGATACGCAGTATTTT. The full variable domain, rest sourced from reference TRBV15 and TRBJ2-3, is DAMVIQNPRYQVTQFGKPVTLSCSQTLNHNVMYWYQQKSSQAPKLLFHYYDKDFNNEADTPDNFQSRRPNTSFCFLDIRSPGLGDTAMYLCATSRAPDRGDTQYFGPGTRLTVL.

The CDR3 coding sequence is TGTGCCAGCAGCTTAGAAGGGGCCTCCCGGCCGGGTGGCTACACCTTC. Translating gives CASSLEGASRPGGYTF. The rearrangement uses TRBV11-2 and TRBJ1-2, with D possibly TRBD1 on 5 matching bases. With 0 bases removed from V and 7 bases from J, the gap between germline ends came to 18 bases. Germline V gene data show CDR1 as SGHAT and CDR2 as FQNNGV. This CDR3 region has 16 residues. Full variable domain (missing parts from reference TRBV11-2 and TRBJ1-2): EAGVAQSPRYKIIEKRQSVAFWCNPISGHATLYWYQQILGQGPKLLIQFQNNGVVDDSQLPKDRFSAERLKGVDSTLKIQPAKLEDSAVYLCASSLEGASRPGGYTFGSGTRLTVV.

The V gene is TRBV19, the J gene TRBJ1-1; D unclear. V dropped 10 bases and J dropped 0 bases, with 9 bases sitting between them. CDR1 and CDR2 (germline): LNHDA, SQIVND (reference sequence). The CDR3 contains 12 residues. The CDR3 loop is CATALMNTEAFF. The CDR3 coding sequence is TGTGCCACTGCACTAATGAACACTGAAGCTTTCTTT.

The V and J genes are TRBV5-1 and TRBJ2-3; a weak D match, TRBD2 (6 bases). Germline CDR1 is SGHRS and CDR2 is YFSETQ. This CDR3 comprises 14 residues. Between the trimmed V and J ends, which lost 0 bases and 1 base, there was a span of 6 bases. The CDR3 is CASSLGGGTDTQYF. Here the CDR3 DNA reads TGCGCCAGCAGCTTGGGCGGGGGCACAGATACGCAGTATTTT.

The CDR3 is CAWSQGASRNQPQHF. Written as DNA, the CDR3 is TGTGCCTGGAGCCAGGGGGCGTCGAGGAATCAGCCCCAGCATTTT. The chain couples TRBV30 to TRBJ1-5, with 8 bases aligning to TRBD1. CDR3 length equals 15 residues. V was pared by 3 bases and J by 4 bases, with 8 bases of the junction left unmatched. Germline loops: CDR1 GTSNPN, CDR2 SVGIG (reference sequence).

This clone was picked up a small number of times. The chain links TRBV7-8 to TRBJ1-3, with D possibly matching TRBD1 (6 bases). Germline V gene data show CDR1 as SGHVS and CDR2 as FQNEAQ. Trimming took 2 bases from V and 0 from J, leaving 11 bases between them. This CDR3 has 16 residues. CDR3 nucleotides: TGTGCCAGCAGCTTAACACAGGGACACTCTGGAAACACCATATATTTT. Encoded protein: CASSLTQGHSGNTIYF.

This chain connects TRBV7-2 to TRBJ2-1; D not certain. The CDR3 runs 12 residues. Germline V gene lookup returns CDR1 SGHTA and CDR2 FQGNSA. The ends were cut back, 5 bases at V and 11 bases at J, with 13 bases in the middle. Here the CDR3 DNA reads TGTGCCAGCAGCCAGACGTGGGCCCAGCAGTTCTTC. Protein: CASSQTWAQQFF.

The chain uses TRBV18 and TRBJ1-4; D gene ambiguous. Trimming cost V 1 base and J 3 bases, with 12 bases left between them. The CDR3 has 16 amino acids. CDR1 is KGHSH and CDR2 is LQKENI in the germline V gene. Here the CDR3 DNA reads TGTGCCAGCTCACCACAAGGATTCCTAGCTAATGAAAAACTGTTTTTT. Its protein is CASSPQGFLANEKLFF.